This T cell receptor beta chain was identified during a study of CD8 T cells in ankylosing spondylitis. This clonotype was seen a few times. V gave up 2 bases and J gave up 10 bases; unmatched junction bases: 8. Germline V gene sequence: CDR1 LGHDT, CDR2 YNNKEL (reference sequence). The CDR3 is 14 residues long. TCRdb re-derived calls from the 5' RACE reads in MiXCR, one entry per CDR3 protein. The sample lists 250,000 to 350,000 distinct CDR3 sequences; about 20% were seen once. The sequenced sample consisted of blood, either unsorted or a sorted T cell fraction (not recorded which). The V call is TRBV3-1, the J call TRBJ2-1; the match to TRBD1 covers 7 bases. The clonotype was recovered from a female donor with ankylosing spondylitis or in good health (not recorded which). DNA of the CDR3: TGTGCCAGCAGCCAAAACAGGGGCTATGGGGAGCAGTTCTTC. Its translation: CASSQNRGYGEQFF.